This T cell receptor beta chain was obtained from a study of blood T cell repertoires in COVID-19. About the study: T cells, B-cell-depleted T cells, or PBMCs provided the cDNA or gDNA that served as material.

There are 20 residues in the CDR3. Germline values: CDR1 KGHDR, CDR2 SFDVKD. J gave up 1 base and V 4 bases, and 18 bases lay outside the gene matches. Under the authors' procedure: Counts of nucleated cells, estimated from reference gene primer amplification, were obtained. Sequenced by immunoSEQ multiplex PCR; TCRdb stores in-frame clones only, minus some. V, J and clone size reflect that table, while D and trimming were determined from the DNA. The data hold around 72,000 clones, with roughly 83% observed a single time. The chain carries TRBV24-1 and TRBJ2-1; 7 bases line up with TRBD1. The sequence came from a woman of 80 years or more with acute or convalescent COVID-19. The sample taken for sequencing was peripheral blood. The CDR3 region is CATSDPSPLGQVGSYNEQFF. Written as DNA, the CDR3 is TGTGCCACCAGTGACCCTAGCCCACTCGGACAGGTGGGTTCCTACAATGAGCAGTTCTTC.